A selection of T cell receptor beta chains follows, all from one sample in a study of cytomegalovirus exposure and HLA in healthy donors. Sequenced by immunoSEQ multiplex PCR; TCRdb stores in-frame clones only, minus some. The sample records under 200,000 clones, 81% being singletons. Specimen: PBMCs. Every receptor here comes from a man between 35 and 55 years old in good health and CMV-seropositive. The conserved cysteine and the conserved F or W are not part of the CDR3 here. Fields, in order: V gene, CDR3 length, CDR3 protein.

TRBV7-9 | 10 | ASSLVRDEQY
TRBV7-3 | 16 | ASSSPYPSGGATGELF
TRBV7-6 | 11 | ASSLEPGGEQY
TRBV6-1 | 12 | ATRRLVSVTEAF
TRBV14 | 13 | ASSPRDRGDSEQY
TRBV5-6 | 10 | ASKTTNYGYT
TRBV28 | 12 | ASSGSGSTDTQY
TRBV5-1 | 14 | ASSLASFSSTGELF
TRBV5-4 | 12 | ASSPRGQGETQY
TRBV4-2 | 14 | ASSQHLAGGSYEQY
TRBV28 | 10 | ASSPPYYEQY
TRBV5-6 | 12 | ASSRRDRGNEQF
TRBV7-6 | 12 | ASSPWDRAYEQY
TRBV9 | 15 | ASSVDPQSTEGNTIY
TRBV6-1 | 11 | ASSDSSYNEQF
TRBV6-1 | 11 | ASTGGSYNEQF
TRBV28 | 13 | ASSITGSSSYEQY
TRBV10-3 | 16 | AISVQGSGSGIYNEQF
TRBV7-9 | 15 | ASSIPGGVGSYNEQF
TRBV29-1 | 15 | SVLSGPWQPGDYGYT
TRBV7-9 | 10 | ASSLQTYEQY
TRBV29-1 | 13 | SVEMWTSGSYEQY
TRBV27 | 11 | ASRSISTDTQY
TRBV30 | 11 | AWSTETGNTIY
TRBV18 | 14 | ASSIQQGAGNYGYT
TRBV11-3 | 14 | ASSLGSANLGETQY
TRBV6-1 | 12 | ASRQGLSGNTIY
TRBV2 | 12 | ASKTAPQRSEQY
TRBV6-1 | 13 | ASSIQGQGREKLF
TRBV5-5 | 14 | ASSLGLAGSTDTQY
TRBV9 | 14 | ASSVVSQENTGELF
TRBV10-3 | 11 | AISVQEGDTQY
TRBV14 | 14 | ASSRTPGQRNEKLF
TRBV6-6 | 12 | ASSSDDRGRGTF
TRBV7-6 | 12 | ASSLAPQTYEQY
TRBV6-1 | 10 | ASSEASHEQY
TRBV6-6 | 12 | ASSAAGISYEQY
TRBV6-5 | 13 | ASSYSGQIAGELF
TRBV30 | 10 | AWSVPSTGYT
TRBV2 | 14 | ASSHQSGTGLDTQY
TRBV27 | 12 | ASSSQGWNTEAF
TRBV5-8 | 11 | ASSMTGDTEAF
TRBV15 | 9 | ATSMRNEQY
TRBV18 | 14 | ASSGFGAVSYNEQF